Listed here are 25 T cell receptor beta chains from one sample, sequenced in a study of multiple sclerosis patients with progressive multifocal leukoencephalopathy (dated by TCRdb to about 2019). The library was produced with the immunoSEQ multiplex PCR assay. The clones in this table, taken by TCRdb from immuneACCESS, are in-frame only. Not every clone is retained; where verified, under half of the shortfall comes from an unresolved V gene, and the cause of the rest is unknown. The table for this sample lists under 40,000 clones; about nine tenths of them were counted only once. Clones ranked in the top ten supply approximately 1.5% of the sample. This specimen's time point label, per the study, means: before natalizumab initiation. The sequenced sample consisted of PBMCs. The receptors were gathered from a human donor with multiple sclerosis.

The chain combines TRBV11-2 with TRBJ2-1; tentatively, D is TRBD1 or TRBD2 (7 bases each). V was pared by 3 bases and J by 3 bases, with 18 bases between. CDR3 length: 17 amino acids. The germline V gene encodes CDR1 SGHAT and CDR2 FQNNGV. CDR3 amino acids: CASSLVRGGADYNEQFF. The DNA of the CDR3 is TGTGCCAGCAGCTTGGTCAGGGGGGGAGCGGACTACAATGAGCAGTTCTTC.

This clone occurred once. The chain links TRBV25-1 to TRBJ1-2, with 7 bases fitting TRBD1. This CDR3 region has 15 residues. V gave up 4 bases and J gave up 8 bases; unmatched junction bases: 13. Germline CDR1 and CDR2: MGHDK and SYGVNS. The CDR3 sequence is CASSAPGTEFGGYTF. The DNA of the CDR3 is TGTGCCAGCAGTGCCCCCGGGACAGAATTTGGCGGCTACACCTTC.

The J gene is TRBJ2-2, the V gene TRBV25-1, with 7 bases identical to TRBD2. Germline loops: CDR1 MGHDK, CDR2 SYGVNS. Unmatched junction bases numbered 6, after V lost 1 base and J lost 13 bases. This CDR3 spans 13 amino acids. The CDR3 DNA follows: TGTGCCAGCAGTGAATTGGGGGGGAATGGGCTGTTTTTT. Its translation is CASSELGGNGLFF.

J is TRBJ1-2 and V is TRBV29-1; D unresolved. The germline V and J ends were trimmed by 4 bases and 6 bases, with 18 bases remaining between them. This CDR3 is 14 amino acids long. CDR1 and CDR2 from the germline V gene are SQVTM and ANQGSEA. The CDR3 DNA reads TGCAGCGTTGCGCCAAACCTGGGAGCCCATGGCTACACCTTC. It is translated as CSVAPNLGAHGYTF.

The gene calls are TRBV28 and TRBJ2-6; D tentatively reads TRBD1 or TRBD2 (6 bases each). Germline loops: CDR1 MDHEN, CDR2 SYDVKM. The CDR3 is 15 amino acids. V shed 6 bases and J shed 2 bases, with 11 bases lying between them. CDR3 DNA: TGTGCCAGCAGAGGAGGGGGTGCTGGGGCCAACGTCCTGACTTTC. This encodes CASRGGGAGANVLTF.

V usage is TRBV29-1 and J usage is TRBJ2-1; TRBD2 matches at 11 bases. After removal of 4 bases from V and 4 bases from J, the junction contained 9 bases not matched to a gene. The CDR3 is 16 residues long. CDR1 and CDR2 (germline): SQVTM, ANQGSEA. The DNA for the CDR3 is TGCAGCGTTGGGGAGGCGGGACTAGCGGCTTACAATGAGCAGTTCTTC. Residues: CSVGEAGLAAYNEQFF.

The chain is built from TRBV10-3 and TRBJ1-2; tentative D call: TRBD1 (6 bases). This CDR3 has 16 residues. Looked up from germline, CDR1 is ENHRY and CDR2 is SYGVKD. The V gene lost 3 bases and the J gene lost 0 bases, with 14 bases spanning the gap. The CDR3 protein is CAISDQGGTTNYGYTF. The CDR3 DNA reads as TGTGCCATCAGTGATCAAGGCGGGACAACTAACTATGGCTACACCTTC.

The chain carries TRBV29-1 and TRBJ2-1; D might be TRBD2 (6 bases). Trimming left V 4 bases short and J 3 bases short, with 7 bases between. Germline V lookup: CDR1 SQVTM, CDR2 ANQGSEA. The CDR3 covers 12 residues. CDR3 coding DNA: TGCAGCGTTGGACTAGACTACAATGAGCAGTTCTTC. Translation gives CSVGLDYNEQFF.

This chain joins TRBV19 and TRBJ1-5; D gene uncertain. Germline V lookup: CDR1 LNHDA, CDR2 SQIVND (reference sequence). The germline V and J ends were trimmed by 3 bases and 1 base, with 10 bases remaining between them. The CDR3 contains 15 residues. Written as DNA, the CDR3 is TGTGCCAGTAGTATTTTCGGGGAGAGCAATCAGCCCCAGCATTTT. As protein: CASSIFGESNQPQHF.

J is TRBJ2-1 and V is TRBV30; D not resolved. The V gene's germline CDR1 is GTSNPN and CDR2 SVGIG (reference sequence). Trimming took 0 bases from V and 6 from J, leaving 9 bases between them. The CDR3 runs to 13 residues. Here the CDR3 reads CAWSVLVGNEQFF. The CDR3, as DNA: TGTGCCTGGAGTGTCCTAGTTGGCAATGAGCAGTTCTTC. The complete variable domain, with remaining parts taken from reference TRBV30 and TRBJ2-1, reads SQTIHQWPATLVQPVGSPLSLECTVEGTSNPNLYWYRQAAGRGLQLLFYSVGIGQISSEVPQNLSASRPQDRQFILSSKKLLLSDSGFYLCAWSVLVGNEQFFGPGTRLTVL.

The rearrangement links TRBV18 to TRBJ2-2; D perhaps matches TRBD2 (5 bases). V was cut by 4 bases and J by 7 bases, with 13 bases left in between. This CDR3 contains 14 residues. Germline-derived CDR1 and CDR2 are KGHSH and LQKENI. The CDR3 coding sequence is TGTGCCAGCTCACTGCCCGGGAATGTCGGGGAGCTGTTTTTT. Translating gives CASSLPGNVGELFF.

The CDR3 loop is CASRPHTKTPGEQFF. Written as DNA, the CDR3 is TGTGCCAGCAGACCTCATACTAAAACACCGGGGGAGCAGTTCTTC. The chain links TRBV6-1 to TRBJ2-1, with D possibly TRBD2 on 5 matching bases. Germline V CDR1 and CDR2: MNHNS, SASEGT. V lost 6 bases to trimming and J lost 10 bases, with 22 bases between them. The CDR3 spans 15 residues.

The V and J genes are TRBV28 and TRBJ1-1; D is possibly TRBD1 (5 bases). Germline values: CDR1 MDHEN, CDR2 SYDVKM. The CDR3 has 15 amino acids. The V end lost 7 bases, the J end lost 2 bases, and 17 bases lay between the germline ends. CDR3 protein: CASKLSRGINTEAFF. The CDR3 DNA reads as TGTGCCAGCAAACTGTCTCGGGGGATCAACACTGAAGCTTTCTTT.

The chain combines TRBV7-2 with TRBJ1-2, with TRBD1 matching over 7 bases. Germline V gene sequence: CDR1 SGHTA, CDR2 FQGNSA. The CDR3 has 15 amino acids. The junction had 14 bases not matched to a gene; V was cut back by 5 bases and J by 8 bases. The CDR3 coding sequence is TGTGCCAGCAGCCCACAGGGGTCGCCGCCTGGGGGCTACACCTTC. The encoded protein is CASSPQGSPPGGYTF.

The CDR3 sequence: CASSPDSGTGAYEQYF. The CDR3 DNA follows: TGTGCCAGCAGCCCCGACTCGGGGACAGGGGCCTACGAGCAGTACTTC. This chain links TRBV12-1 with TRBJ2-7; the table's D gene call, TRBD1, was not cross checked with the DNA. TRBV12-1 is tagged as a pseudogene. There are 16 residues in the CDR3.

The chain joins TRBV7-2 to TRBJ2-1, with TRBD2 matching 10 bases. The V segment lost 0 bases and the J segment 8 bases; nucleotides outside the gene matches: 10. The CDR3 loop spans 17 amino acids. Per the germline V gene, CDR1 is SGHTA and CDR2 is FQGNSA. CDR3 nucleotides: TGTGCCAGCAGCTTAGCTCGCCCTAGCGGGAGAACCCATGAGCAGTTCTTC. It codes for CASSLARPSGRTHEQFF.

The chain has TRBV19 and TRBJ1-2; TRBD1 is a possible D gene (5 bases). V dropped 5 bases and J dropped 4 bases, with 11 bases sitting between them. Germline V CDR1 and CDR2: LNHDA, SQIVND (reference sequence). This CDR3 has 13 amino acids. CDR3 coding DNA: TGTGCCAGTAGTTTGGGGGTAGGCTATGGCTACACCTTC. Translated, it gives CASSLGVGYGYTF. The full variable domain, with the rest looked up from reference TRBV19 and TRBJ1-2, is DGGITQSPKYLFRKEGQNVTLSCEQNLNHDAMYWYRQDPGQGLRLIYYSQIVNDFQKGDIAEGYSVSREKKESFPLTVTSAQKNPTAFYLCASSLGVGYGYTFGSGTRLTVV.

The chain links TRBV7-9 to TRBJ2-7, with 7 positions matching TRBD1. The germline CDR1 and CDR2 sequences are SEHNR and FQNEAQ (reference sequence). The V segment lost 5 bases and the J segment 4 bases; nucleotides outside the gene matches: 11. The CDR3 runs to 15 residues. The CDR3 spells CASSPPWTGLYEQYF. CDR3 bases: TGTGCCAGCAGCCCCCCCTGGACAGGCCTATACGAGCAGTACTTC.

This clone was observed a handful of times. CDR3 protein: CASSLLWTGNGNTIYF. CDR3 bases: TGTGCCAGCAGCTTACTCTGGACAGGCAATGGAAACACCATATATTTT. This chain joins TRBV7-2 and TRBJ1-3, with 7 bases identical to TRBD1. With V trimmed by 2 bases and J by 3 bases, 7 bases remained unmatched. The CDR3 consists of 16 residues. Per the germline V gene, CDR1 is SGHTA and CDR2 is FQGNSA.

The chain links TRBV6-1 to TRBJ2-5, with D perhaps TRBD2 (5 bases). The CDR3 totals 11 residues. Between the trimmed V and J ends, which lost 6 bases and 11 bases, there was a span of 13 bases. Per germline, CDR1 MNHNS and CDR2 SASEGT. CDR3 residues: CASSEIWEQYF. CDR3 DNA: TGTGCCAGCAGCGAGATCTGGGAGCAGTACTTC.

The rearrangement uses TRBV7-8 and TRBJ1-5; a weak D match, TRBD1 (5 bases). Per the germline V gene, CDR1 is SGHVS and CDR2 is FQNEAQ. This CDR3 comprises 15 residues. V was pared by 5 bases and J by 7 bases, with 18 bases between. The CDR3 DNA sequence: TGTGCCAGCAGCCCTGAAAGGGGATGGGTCCAGCCCCAGCATTTT. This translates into CASSPERGWVQPQHF.

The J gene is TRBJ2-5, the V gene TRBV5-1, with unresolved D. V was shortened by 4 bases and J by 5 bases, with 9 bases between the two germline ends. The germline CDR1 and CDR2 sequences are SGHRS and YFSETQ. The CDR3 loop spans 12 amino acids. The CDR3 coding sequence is TGCGCCAGCAGCCCCTACTCTGAGACCCAGTACTTC. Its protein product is CASSPYSETQYF.

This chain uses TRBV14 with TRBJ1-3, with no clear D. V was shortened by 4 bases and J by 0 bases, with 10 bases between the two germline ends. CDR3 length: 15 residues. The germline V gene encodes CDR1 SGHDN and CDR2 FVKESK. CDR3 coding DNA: TGTGCCAGCAGCCGACTACAGAGCTCTGGAAACACCATATATTTT. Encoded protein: CASSRLQSSGNTIYF. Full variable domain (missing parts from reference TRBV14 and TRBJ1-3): EAGVTQFPSHSVIEKGQTVTLRCDPISGHDNLYWYRRVMGKEIKFLLHFVKESKQDESGMPNNRFLAERTGGTYSTLKVQPAELEDSGVYFCASSRLQSSGNTIYFGEGSWLTVV.

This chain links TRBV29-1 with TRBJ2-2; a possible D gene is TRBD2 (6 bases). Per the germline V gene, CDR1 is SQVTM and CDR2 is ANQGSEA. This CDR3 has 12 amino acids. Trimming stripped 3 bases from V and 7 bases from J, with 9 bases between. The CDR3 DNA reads TGCAGCGTTGATGGAGGGAGCGGGGAGCTGTTTTTT. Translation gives CSVDGGSGELFF.

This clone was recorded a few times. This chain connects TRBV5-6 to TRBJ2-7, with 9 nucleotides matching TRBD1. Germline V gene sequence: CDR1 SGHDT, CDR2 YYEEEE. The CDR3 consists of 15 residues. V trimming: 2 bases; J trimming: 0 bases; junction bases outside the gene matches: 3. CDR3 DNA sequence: TGTGCCAGCAGCTTATGGGACAGGGACTCCTACGAGCAGTACTTC. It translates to CASSLWDRDSYEQYF.